This entry lists 27 T cell receptor beta chains sequenced from one sample in a study of OX40 agonist ivuxolimab in advanced cancers. The repertoire was sequenced with immunoSEQ multiplex PCR; TCRdb's copy has only in-frame clones and lacks some. The profile shows tens of thousands of clones, around 87% of them singletons. This sample comprised CD4+ or CD8+ T cells sorted from blood, obtained in a trial of the OX40 agonist ivuxolimab. The receptors come from an adult with an advanced solid tumor such as melanoma, head and neck, liver or kidney cancer.

The J gene is TRBJ1-3, the V gene TRBV5-1; tentatively, D is TRBD1 (5 bases). Looked up from germline, CDR1 is SGHRS and CDR2 is YFSETQ. CDR3 length: 15 amino acids. V was clipped by 5 bases and J by 0 bases, with 12 bases between them. The CDR3 sequence: CASSFDSYSGNTIYF. The CDR3, as DNA: TGCGCCAGCAGTTTCGACAGCTACTCTGGAAACACCATATATTTT. Full variable domain (missing parts from reference TRBV5-1 and TRBJ1-3): KAGVTQTPRYLIKTRGQQVTLSCSPISGHRSVSWYQQTPGQGLQFLFEYFSETQRNKGNFPGRFSGRQFSNSRSEMNVSTLELGDSALYLCASSFDSYSGNTIYFGEGSWLTVV.

The chain has TRBV20-1 and TRBJ1-2; no clear D. From germline, CDR1 is DFQATT and CDR2 SNEGSKA (reference sequence). The CDR3 has 10 amino acids. V gave up 7 bases and J gave up 2 bases, with 5 bases separating them. CDR3 DNA: TGCAGTGGGGTGAACTATGGCTACACCTTC. Amino acid sequence: CSGVNYGYTF.

This chain uses TRBV29-1 with TRBJ1-1; D might be TRBD1 (5 bases). From germline, CDR1 is SQVTM and CDR2 ANQGSEA. The V end was cut by 7 bases, the J end by 3 bases, with 18 bases between. The CDR3 consists of 14 residues. CDR3 sequence (DNA): TGCAGCGCCGAGCGGGGGTTATCGGACACTGAAGCTTTCTTT. It yields the protein CSAERGLSDTEAFF.

The chain uses TRBV9 and TRBJ2-2, with D perhaps matching TRBD2 (5 bases). The CDR3 is 15 amino acids. Germline V CDR1 and CDR2: SGDLS, YYNGEE. V was shortened by 5 bases and J by 5 bases, with 16 bases between the two germline ends. The CDR3 here is CASSSRTHGTGELFF. The CDR3 nucleotides are TGTGCCAGCAGTTCAAGGACTCACGGGACCGGGGAGCTGTTTTTT.

The genes are TRBV7-9 and TRBJ2-2; tentative D call: TRBD2 (6 bases). This CDR3 region has 14 residues. V was pared by 5 bases and J by 6 bases, with 13 bases between. Germline V gene lookup returns CDR1 SEHNR and CDR2 FQNEAQ (reference sequence). The CDR3 region has the DNA TGTGCCAGCAGCCAGGGACTTAGGCCCGGGGAGCTGTTTTTT. Translated: CASSQGLRPGELFF.

This clone was seen just once. V gene TRBV19 combines with J gene TRBJ2-3; tentatively, D is TRBD1 (5 bases). CDR3 length equals 14 residues. The germline V gene has CDR1 LNHDA and CDR2 SQIVND (reference sequence). V shed 5 bases and J shed 7 bases, with 16 bases lying between them. CDR3 loop: CASSSGSSSYTQYF. Written as DNA, the CDR3 is TGTGCCAGTAGTTCAGGGTCCTCCTCCTATACGCAGTATTTT.

This chain uses TRBV11-2 with TRBJ2-5; unclear D gene. The CDR3 runs to 15 residues. Trimming stripped 1 base from V and 1 base from J, with 10 bases between. The germline V gene has CDR1 SGHAT and CDR2 FQNNGV. In DNA form, the CDR3 reads TGTGCCAGCAGCTTAGGAAACTTAGTCCAAGAGACCCAGTACTTC. This codes for CASSLGNLVQETQYF.

J is TRBJ1-6 and V is TRBV28; D ambiguous. V lost 1 base and J 10 bases, leaving 14 bases between the germline ends. The V gene's germline CDR1 is MDHEN and CDR2 SYDVKM. CDR3 length: 15 amino acids. The CDR3 nucleotides are TGTGCCAGCAGTTTATATTATCGGGGAAACTCACCCCTCCACTTT. It codes for CASSLYYRGNSPLHF.

J is TRBJ2-3 and V is TRBV6-6; 9 bases are a match to TRBD2. This CDR3 region has 15 residues. V gave up 7 bases and J gave up 4 bases; unmatched junction bases: 9. The germline V gene has CDR1 MNHNY and CDR2 SVGAGI (reference sequence). The CDR3 sequence is CASNRREGRADTQYF. The CDR3 DNA follows: TGTGCCAGCAATCGGCGGGAGGGCCGTGCAGATACGCAGTATTTT.

This chain connects TRBV7-8 to TRBJ2-7, with 8 bases that match TRBD1. With V trimmed by 5 bases and J by 6 bases, 9 bases remained unmatched. The CDR3 has 14 amino acids. Germline lookup yields CDR1 SGHVS and CDR2 FQNEAQ. The CDR3 nucleotides read TGTGCCAGCAGCCAGGGCCTCAGGGGGCGCGAGCAGTACTTC. Encoded protein: CASSQGLRGREQYF.

The rearrangement links TRBV5-1 to TRBJ2-5; the D gene is possibly TRBD1 (5 bases). CDR1 is SGHRS and CDR2 is YFSETQ in the germline V gene. CDR3 size: 13 residues. V lost 0 bases and J lost 5, with 8 bases in between. In DNA, the CDR3 is TGCGCCAGCAGCTTGGGACAGTCGGAGACCCAGTACTTC. Translation: CASSLGQSETQYF.

The chain joins TRBV5-5 to TRBJ2-7; unclear D gene. Trimming cost V 6 bases and J 4 bases, with 17 bases left between them. The germline gives CDR1 SGHKS, CDR2 YYEKEE (reference sequence). This CDR3 has 14 amino acids. The CDR3 is CASTSRRGLYEQYF. Here the CDR3 DNA reads TGTGCCAGCACCAGCCGGAGAGGATTATACGAGCAGTACTTC.

With regard to this clone: Different DNA sequences within this sample yield the same CDR3. The chain recombines TRBV29-1 with TRBJ2-1; 10 nucleotides line up with TRBD2. CDR3 length: 17 residues. The trim removed 5 bases at V and 1 base at J, leaving 11 bases unmatched. Germline CDR1 is SQVTM and CDR2 is ANQGSEA. DNA for the CDR3: TGCAGCGTTCACAGTCTAGCGGGAGTAGTTTCCTACAATGAGCAGTTCTTC. It yields the protein CSVHSLAGVVSYNEQFF.

The chain is built from TRBV4-1 and TRBJ2-5; D possibly matches TRBD1 or TRBD2 (5 bases each). The CDR3 consists of 15 residues. Germline assignment: CDR1 MGHRA and CDR2 YSYEKL. The V end was cut by 4 bases, the J end by 2 bases, with 14 bases between. The CDR3 DNA follows: TGCGCCAGCAGCCTACTTCCGGGACCTCAAGAGACCCAGTACTTC. Translated, it gives CASSLLPGPQETQYF.

The chain has TRBV5-1 and TRBJ2-3; D is unclear. V shed 0 bases and J shed 2 bases, with 10 bases lying between them. Germline V gene sequence: CDR1 SGHRS, CDR2 YFSETQ. This CDR3 contains 15 residues. CDR3 nucleotides: TGCGCCAGCAGCTTGGGACACCGAGACACAGATACGCAGTATTTT. This codes for CASSLGHRDTDTQYF.

The V gene is TRBV5-1, the J gene TRBJ2-1, with D unresolved. The germline V gene encodes CDR1 SGHRS and CDR2 YFSETQ. CDR3 length: 14 amino acids. The V and J ends lost 3 bases and 5 bases respectively, with 12 bases between them. The CDR3, as DNA: TGCGCCAGCAGCTCCTGGACGGTCAACAATGAGCAGTTCTTC. It yields the protein CASSSWTVNNEQFF.

The chain uses TRBV7-8 and TRBJ2-3; D is undetermined. The germline CDR1 and CDR2 sequences are SGHVS and FQNEAQ. V was shortened by 4 bases and J by 4 bases, with 9 bases between the two germline ends. CDR3 length: 13 residues. The CDR3 nucleotides are TGTGCCAGCAGCTCTCCTCTCCCAGATACGCAGTATTTT. Residues: CASSSPLPDTQYF.

This clone was counted a few times. The sample has other DNA sequences that encode this CDR3 too. DNA for the CDR3: TGTGCCAGCAGCGTAGGGGGTTACGGTGAGCAGTTCTTC. Translated: CASSVGGYGEQFF. The rearrangement uses TRBV9 and TRBJ2-1; D is undetermined. Per the germline V gene, CDR1 is SGDLS and CDR2 is YYNGEE. CDR3 length equals 13 residues. V was trimmed by 0 bases and J by 9 bases, leaving 10 bases between them. The full variable domain, its missing parts supplied by reference TRBV9 and TRBJ2-1, is DSGVTQTPKHLITATGQRVTLRCSPRSGDLSVYWYQQSLDQGLQFLIQYYNGEERAKGNILERFSAQQFPDLHSELNLSSLELGDSALYFCASSVGGYGEQFFGPGTRLTVL.

The V and J genes are TRBV10-2 and TRBJ2-7, with 12 bases lining up with TRBD2. Germline V gene sequence: CDR1 WSHSY, CDR2 SAAADI. Trimming removed 6 bases from V and 5 bases from J; junction bases left unmatched: 8. The length of the CDR3 is 15 residues. The CDR3 nucleotides read TGCGCCAGCAGAAGACTAGCGGGAGAGGGCAACGAGCAGTACTTC. It specifies CASRRLAGEGNEQYF.

V usage is TRBV28 and J usage is TRBJ1-5; 8 nucleotides align to TRBD1. The germline CDR1 and CDR2 sequences are MDHEN and SYDVKM. V shed 3 bases, J shed 6 bases, and the junction held 7 bases outside the gene matches. The CDR3 loop spans 15 amino acids. The CDR3 sequence is CASSFIQGGSQPQHF. The CDR3 coding sequence is TGTGCCAGCAGTTTCATACAGGGGGGGAGTCAGCCCCAGCATTTT.

The gene calls are TRBV9 and TRBJ2-1, with 11 bases that match TRBD2. The CDR3 has 15 amino acids. Per germline, CDR1 SGDLS and CDR2 YYNGEE. Trimming cost V 3 bases and J 2 bases; bases outside gene matches: 1. The chain's CDR3 is CASSAGLAAYNEQFF. Here the CDR3 DNA reads TGTGCCAGCAGCGCGGGACTAGCGGCCTACAATGAGCAGTTCTTC.

The rearrangement joins TRBV15 to TRBJ2-2, with D possibly being TRBD1 or TRBD2 (5 bases each). Trimming left V 3 bases short and J 1 base short, with 12 bases between. Germline V CDR1 and CDR2: LNHNV, YYDKDF (reference sequence). The CDR3 length is 16 residues. This chain's CDR3 is CATSRKGPLNTGELFF. The CDR3 DNA reads TGTGCCACCAGCAGGAAGGGACCCCTGAACACCGGGGAGCTGTTTTTT.

The chain couples TRBV28 to TRBJ1-6; D call uncertain. The V gene's germline CDR1 is MDHEN and CDR2 SYDVKM. Trimming removed 8 bases from V and 5 bases from J, with 10 bases in between. The CDR3 loop spans 13 amino acids. CDR3: CASRSLDNSPLHF. CDR3 in DNA: TGTGCCAGCCGTTCTCTCGATAATTCACCCCTCCACTTT.

This chain joins TRBV6-1 and TRBJ2-2; weak D call: TRBD2 (6 bases). The length of the CDR3 is 11 residues. Germline CDR1 is MNHNS and CDR2 is SASEGT. Trimming took off 7 bases at V and 15 bases at J, with 15 bases between the two ends. The CDR3 DNA is TGTGCCAGCAATCTTGGCGGGACCTTGTTTTTT. It specifies CASNLGGTLFF.

The chain has TRBV21-1 and TRBJ2-1; the DNA was not compared with TRBD1, the D call given in the table. TRBV21-1 is a known pseudogene. CDR3 length: 21 residues. CDR3 sequence: CASSARPGTGGLDLSRNEQFF. Here the CDR3 DNA reads TGTGCCAGCAGCGCCCGTCCCGGGACAGGGGGGCTAGATTTGAGTCGCAATGAGCAGTTCTTC.

V usage is TRBV6-1 and J usage is TRBJ1-5; 7 bases are a match to TRBD1. V shed 4 bases and J 9 bases; nucleotides not matched to a gene: 15. This CDR3 spans 16 amino acids. Germline values: CDR1 MNHNS, CDR2 SASEGT. The CDR3 sequence: CASSADRAHRIRPQHF. CDR3 sequence (DNA): TGTGCCAGCAGTGCAGACAGGGCCCATAGAATCAGGCCCCAGCATTTT.

The V and J genes are TRBV5-1 and TRBJ2-1, with 9 bases aligning to TRBD2. V was pared by 9 bases and J by 5 bases, with 12 bases of the junction left unmatched. The CDR3 has 15 amino acids. Germline values: CDR1 SGHRS, CDR2 YFSETQ. The CDR3 DNA is TGCGCCACCACAGCCTTAGCGGGAGTGAACAATGAGCAGTTCTTC. Protein sequence: CATTALAGVNNEQFF.